This T cell receptor beta chain appears in the sequencing data of a study of graft-versus-host responses after intestinal transplantation. Study as a whole: Induction using anti-thymocyte globulin, followed by tacrolimus and steroids for two to three years, was given to all recipients. Study-wide results and limits: In recipient marrow, GvH clones were found, and some appeared first in ileum or blood.

CDR3 length: 15 amino acids. Trimming took off 8 bases at V and 1 base at J, with 17 bases between the two ends. CDR1 LGHNA and CDR2 YNFKEQ come from the germline V gene. A note on this clone: What it recognizes is unknown.

Produced via immunoSEQ multiplex PCR; TCRdb's table is partial and in-frame only. The sample records about 71,000 clones, about 90% being singletons. This TCR derives from a human donor who received an intestinal transplant. Here the sequenced sample was unstimulated CD8+ T cells sorted from spleen or lymph node cells, taken before intestinal transplant. V is TRBV4-2 and J is TRBJ1-1; the D gene is possibly TRBD1 (5 bases). CDR3 sequence reads: CASSWGGEENTEAFF. CDR3 bases: TGTGCCAGCTCTTGGGGGGGAGAGGAGAACACTGAAGCTTTCTTT.